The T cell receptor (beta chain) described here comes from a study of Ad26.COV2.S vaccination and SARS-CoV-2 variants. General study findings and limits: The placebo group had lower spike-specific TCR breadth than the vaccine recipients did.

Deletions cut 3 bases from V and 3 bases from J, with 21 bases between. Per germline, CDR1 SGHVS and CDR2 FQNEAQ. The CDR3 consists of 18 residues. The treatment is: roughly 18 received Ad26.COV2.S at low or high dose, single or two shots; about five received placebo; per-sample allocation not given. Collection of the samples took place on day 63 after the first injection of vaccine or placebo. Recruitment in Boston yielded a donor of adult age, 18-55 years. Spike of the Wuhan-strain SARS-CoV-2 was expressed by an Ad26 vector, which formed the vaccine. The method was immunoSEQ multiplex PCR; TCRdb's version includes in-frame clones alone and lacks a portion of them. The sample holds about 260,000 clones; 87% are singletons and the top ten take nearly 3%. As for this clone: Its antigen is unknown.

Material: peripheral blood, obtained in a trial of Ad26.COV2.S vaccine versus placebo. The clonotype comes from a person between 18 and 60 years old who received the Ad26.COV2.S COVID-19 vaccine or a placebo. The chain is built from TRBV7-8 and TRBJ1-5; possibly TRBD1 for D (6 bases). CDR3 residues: CASSLASVKGDTNQPQHF. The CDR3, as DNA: TGTGCCAGCAGCTTGGCCTCCGTAAAGGGGGACACCAATCAGCCCCAGCATTTT.